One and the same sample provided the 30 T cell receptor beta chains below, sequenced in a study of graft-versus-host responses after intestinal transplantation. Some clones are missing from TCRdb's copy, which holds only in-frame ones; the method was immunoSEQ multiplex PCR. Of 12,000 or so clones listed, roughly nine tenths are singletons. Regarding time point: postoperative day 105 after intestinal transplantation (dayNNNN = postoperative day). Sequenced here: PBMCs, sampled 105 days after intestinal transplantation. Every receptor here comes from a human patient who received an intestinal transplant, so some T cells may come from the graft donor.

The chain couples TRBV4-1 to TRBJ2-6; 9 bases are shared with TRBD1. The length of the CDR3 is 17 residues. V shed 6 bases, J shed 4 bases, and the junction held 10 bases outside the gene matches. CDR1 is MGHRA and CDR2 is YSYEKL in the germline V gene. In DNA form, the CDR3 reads TGCGCCAGCAGGCTAACAGGGGGCGCTGGCGGGGCCAACGTCCTGACTTTC. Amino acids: CASRLTGGAGGANVLTF.

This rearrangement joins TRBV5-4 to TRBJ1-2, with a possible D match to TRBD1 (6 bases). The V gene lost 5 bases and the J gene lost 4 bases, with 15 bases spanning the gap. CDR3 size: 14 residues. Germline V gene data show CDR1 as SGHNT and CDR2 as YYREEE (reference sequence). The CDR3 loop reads CASSDEGGSYGYTF. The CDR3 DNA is TGTGCCAGCAGTGACGAAGGGGGGAGCTATGGCTACACCTTC. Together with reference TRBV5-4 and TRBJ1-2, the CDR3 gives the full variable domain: ETGVTQSPTHLIKTRGQQVTLRCSSQSGHNTVSWYQQALGQGPQFIFQYYREEENGRGNFPPRFSGLQFPNYSSELNVNALELDDSALYLCASSDEGGSYGYTFGSGTRLTVV.

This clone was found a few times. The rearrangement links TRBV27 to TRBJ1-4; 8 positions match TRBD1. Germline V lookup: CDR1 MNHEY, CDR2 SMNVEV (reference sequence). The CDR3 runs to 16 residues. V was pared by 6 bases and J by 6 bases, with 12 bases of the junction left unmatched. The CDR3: CASSQGQGATYEKLFF. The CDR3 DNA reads TGTGCCAGCAGCCAAGGACAGGGAGCAACCTATGAAAAACTGTTTTTT.

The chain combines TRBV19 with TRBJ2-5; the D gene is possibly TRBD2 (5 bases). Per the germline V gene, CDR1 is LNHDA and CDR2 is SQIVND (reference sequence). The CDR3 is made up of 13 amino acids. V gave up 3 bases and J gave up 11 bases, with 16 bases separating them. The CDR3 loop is CASSINFEGSQYF. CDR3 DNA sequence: TGTGCCAGTAGTATCAACTTTGAGGGTTCTCAGTACTTC.

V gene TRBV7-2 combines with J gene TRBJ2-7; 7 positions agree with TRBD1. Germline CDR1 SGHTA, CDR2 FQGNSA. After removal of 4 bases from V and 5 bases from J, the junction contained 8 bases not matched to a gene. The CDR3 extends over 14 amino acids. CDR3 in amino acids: CASSSGRQGNEQYF. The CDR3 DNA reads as TGTGCCAGCAGCTCCGGACGACAGGGAAACGAGCAGTACTTC.

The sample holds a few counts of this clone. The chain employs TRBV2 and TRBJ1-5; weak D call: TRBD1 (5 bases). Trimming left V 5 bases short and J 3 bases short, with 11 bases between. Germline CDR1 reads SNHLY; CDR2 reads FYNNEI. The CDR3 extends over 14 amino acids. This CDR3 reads CASSSWDLNQPQHF. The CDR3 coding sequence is TGTGCCAGCAGTTCATGGGACCTCAATCAGCCCCAGCATTTT.

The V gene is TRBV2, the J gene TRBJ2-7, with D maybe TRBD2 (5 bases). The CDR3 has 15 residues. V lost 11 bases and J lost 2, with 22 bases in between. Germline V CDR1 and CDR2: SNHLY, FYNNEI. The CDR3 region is CASHGETLATYEQYF. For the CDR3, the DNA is TGTGCCTCTCACGGGGAGACATTAGCTACCTACGAGCAGTACTTC.

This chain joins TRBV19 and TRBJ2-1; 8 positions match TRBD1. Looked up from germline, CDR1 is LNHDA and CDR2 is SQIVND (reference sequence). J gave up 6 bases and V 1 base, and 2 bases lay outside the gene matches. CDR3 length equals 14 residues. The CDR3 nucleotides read TGTGCCAGTAGTATAGTTGGGACAGGCAATGAGCAGTTCTTC. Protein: CASSIVGTGNEQFF.

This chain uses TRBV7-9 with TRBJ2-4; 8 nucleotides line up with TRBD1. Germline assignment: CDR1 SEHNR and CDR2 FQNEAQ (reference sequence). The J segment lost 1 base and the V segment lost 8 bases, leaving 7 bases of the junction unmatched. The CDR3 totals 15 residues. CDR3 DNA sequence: TGTGCCAGCGGCAAGACAGGGGTGGCCAAAAACATTCAGTACTTC. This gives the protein CASGKTGVAKNIQYF.

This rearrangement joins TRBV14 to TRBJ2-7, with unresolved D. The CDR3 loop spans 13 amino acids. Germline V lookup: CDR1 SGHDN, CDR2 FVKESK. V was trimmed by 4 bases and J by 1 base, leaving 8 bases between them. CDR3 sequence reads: CASSPDGSYEQYF. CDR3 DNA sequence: TGTGCCAGCAGCCCTGACGGTTCCTACGAGCAGTACTTC.

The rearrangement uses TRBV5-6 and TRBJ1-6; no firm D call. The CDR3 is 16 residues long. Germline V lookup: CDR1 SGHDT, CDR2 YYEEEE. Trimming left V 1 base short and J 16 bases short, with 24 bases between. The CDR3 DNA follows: TGTGCCAGCAGCTTGTACACTGCTGTCTCACGAGACCCACTCCACTTT. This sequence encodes CASSLYTAVSRDPLHF.

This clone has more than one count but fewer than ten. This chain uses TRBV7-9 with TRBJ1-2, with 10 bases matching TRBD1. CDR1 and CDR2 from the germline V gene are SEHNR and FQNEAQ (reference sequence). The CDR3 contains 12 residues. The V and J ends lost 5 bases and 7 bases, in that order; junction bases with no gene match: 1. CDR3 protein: CASSGTGVGYTF. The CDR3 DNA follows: TGTGCCAGCAGCGGGACAGGGGTTGGCTACACCTTC.

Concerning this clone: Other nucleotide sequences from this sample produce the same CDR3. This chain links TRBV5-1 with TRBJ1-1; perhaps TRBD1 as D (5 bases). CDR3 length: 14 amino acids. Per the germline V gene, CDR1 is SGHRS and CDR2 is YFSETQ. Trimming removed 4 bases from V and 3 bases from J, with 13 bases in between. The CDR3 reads CASSRGLGDTEAFF. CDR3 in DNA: TGCGCCAGCAGCCGAGGGTTGGGGGACACTGAAGCTTTCTTT.

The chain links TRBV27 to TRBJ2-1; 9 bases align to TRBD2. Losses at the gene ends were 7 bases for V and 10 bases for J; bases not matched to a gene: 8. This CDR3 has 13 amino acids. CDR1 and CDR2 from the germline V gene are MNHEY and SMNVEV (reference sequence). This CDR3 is CASTPAGGGEQFF. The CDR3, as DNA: TGTGCCAGCACCCCTGCGGGAGGGGGAGAGCAGTTCTTC.

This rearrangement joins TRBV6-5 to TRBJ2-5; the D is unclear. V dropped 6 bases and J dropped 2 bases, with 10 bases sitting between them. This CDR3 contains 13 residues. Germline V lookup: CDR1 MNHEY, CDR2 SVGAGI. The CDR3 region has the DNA TGTGCCAGCAGCACCGACTGGCAAGAGACCCAGTACTTC. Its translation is CASSTDWQETQYF.

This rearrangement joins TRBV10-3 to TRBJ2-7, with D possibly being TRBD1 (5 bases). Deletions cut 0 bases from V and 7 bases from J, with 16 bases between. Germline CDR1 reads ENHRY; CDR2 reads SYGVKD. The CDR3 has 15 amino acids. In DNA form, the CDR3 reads TGTGCCATCAGTGAGTCGACTCAGGGAACGCGTGAGCAGTACTTC. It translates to CAISESTQGTREQYF.

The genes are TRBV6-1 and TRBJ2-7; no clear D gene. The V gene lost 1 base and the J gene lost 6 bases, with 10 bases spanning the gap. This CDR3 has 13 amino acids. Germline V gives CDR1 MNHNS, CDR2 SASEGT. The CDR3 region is CASSEGNSPEQYF. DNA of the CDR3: TGTGCCAGCAGTGAAGGTAACAGTCCCGAGCAGTACTTC.

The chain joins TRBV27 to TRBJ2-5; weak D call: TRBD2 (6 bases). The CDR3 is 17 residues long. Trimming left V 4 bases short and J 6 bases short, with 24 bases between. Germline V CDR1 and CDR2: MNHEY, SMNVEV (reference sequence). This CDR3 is CASSSATGGTDWQTQYF. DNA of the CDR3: TGTGCCAGCAGTTCGGCCACCGGAGGGACCGACTGGCAGACCCAGTACTTC.

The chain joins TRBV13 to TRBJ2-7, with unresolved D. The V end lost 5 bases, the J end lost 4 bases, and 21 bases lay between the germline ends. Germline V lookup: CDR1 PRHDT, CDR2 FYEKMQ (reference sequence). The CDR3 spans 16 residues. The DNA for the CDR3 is TGTGCCAGCAGCGAACGCGGAATAACAACGAGATACGAGCAGTACTTC. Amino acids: CASSERGITTRYEQYF.

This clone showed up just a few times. The CDR3 bases are TGCGCCAGCAGTGAGGACTTCCAAGAGACCCAGTACTTC. Translated: CASSEDFQETQYF. The chain joins TRBV10-1 to TRBJ2-5; unclear D gene. The CDR3 is 13 residues long. Germline loops: CDR1 WNHNN, CDR2 SYGVQD (reference sequence). Trimming took 2 bases from V and 1 from J, leaving 5 bases between them.

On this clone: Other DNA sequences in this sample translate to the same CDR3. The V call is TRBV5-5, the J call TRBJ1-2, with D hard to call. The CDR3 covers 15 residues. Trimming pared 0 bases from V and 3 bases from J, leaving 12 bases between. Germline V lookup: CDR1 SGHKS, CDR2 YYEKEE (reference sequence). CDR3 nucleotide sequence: TGTGCCAGCAGCTTGGTGCGGTTTCGACACTATGGCTACACCTTC. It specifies CASSLVRFRHYGYTF.

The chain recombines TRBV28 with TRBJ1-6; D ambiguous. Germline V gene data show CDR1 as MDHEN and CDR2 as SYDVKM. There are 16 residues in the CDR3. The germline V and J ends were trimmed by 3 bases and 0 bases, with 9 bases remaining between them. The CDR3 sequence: CASSFPTDSYNSPLHF. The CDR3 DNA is TGTGCCAGCAGTTTCCCCACAGACTCCTATAATTCACCCCTCCACTTT.

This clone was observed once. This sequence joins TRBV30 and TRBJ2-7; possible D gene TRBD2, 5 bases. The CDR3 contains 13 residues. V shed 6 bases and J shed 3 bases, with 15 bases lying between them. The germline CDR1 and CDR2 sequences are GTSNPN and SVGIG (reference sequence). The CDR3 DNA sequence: TGTGCCTGTAGGCCGGCTGAGGGCTACGAGCAGTACTTC. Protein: CACRPAEGYEQYF.

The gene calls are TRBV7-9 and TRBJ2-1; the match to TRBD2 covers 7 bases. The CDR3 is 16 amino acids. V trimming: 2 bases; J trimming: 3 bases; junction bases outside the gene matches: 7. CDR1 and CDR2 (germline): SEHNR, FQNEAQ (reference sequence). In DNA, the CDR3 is TGTGCCAGCAGCTTATCGGGCGGGAGCAACTACAATGAGCAGTTCTTC. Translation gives CASSLSGGSNYNEQFF.

In DNA, the CDR3 is TGTGCTAGTGGGGCCCAGGGGTACCTGAACACTGAAGCTTTCTTT. Protein sequence: CASGAQGYLNTEAFF. The chain links TRBV12-5 to TRBJ1-1; D is possibly TRBD1 (6 bases). The length of the CDR3 is 15 residues. With 6 bases removed from V and 0 bases from J, the gap between germline ends came to 14 bases. CDR1 and CDR2 (germline): LGHNT, FRNRAP. Full variable domain (missing parts from reference TRBV12-5 and TRBJ1-1): DARVTQTPRHKVTEMGQEVTMRCQPILGHNTVFWYRQTMMQGLELLAYFRNRAPLDDSGMPKDRFSAEMPDATLATLKIQPSEPRDSAVYFCASGAQGYLNTEAFFGQGTRLTVV.

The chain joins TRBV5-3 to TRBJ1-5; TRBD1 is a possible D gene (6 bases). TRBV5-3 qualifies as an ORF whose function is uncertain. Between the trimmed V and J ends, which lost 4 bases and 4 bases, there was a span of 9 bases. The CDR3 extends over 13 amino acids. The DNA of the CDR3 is TGTGCCAGAAGCGACGGACAGAATCAGCCCCAGCATTTT. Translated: CARSDGQNQPQHF.

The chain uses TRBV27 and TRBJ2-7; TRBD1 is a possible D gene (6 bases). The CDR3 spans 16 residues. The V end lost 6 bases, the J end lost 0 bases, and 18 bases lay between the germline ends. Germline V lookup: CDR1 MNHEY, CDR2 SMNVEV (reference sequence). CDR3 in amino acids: CASRPTIVDSSYEQYF. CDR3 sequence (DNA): TGTGCCAGCAGGCCTACGATCGTGGACAGCTCCTACGAGCAGTACTTC.

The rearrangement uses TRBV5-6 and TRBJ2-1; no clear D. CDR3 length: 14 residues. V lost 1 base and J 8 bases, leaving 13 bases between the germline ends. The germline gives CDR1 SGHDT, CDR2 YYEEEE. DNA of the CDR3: TGTGCCAGCAGCTTGCCCATAGAGACCTATGAGCAGTTCTTC. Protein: CASSLPIETYEQFF.

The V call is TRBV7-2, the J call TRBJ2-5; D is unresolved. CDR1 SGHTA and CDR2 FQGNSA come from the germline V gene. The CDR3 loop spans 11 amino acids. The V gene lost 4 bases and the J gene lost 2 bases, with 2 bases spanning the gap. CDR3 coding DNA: TGTGCCAGCAGCTCACAAGAGACCCAGTACTTC. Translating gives CASSSQETQYF.

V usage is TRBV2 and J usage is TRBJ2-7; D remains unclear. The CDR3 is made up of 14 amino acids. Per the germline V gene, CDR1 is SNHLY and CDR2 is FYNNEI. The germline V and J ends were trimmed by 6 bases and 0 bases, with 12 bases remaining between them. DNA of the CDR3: TGTGCCAGCAGCGACTCCCGGAGCTCCTACGAGCAGTACTTC. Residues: CASSDSRSSYEQYF.